These T cell receptor beta chains were read from a single sample in a study of blood T cell repertoires in COVID-19. Using immunoSEQ multiplex PCR, the repertoire was profiled, and TCRdb retains in-frame clones only, with some absent. This sample yields tens of thousands of clones, of which about nine tenths are seen a single time; less than 6.5% belongs to the top ten. Input material: peripheral blood. The receptors originated from a man aged 55-75 years with active COVID-19. Each CDR3 is given with its conserved first and last residue. A D gene is named only where the DNA matches it firmly. Clone size is given for some rows only: seen once, a few or many times, or a class if the clone is expanded.

TRBD1 | - | TRBJ2-2 | TRBV19 | TGTGCCAGTAGTGGGGACAGGGGGCATATGGACACCGGGGAGCTGTTTTTT | CASSGDRGHMDTGELFF
TRBD2 | - | TRBJ2-1 | TRBV7-3 | TGTGCCAGCAGCCTGGCGGGGGGCGCGGGCTCGCGAGGGTACAATGAGCAGTTCTTC | CASSLAGGAGSRGYNEQFF
TRBD1 | - | TRBJ2-7 | TRBV2 | TGTGCCAGCAGTGGACAGGGGAAGGGCTACGAGCAGTACTTC | CASSGQGKGYEQYF
TRBD2 | few | TRBJ2-1 | TRBV4-1 | TGCGCCAGCAGCCAAACCGGGAGGGAGCACAATGAGCAGTTCTTC | CASSQTGREHNEQFF
TRBD1 | - | TRBJ1-1 | TRBV28 | TGTGCCAGCAGTTTGACACAGGGGTCTGAAGCTTTCTTT | CASSLTQGSEAFF
TRBD1 | - | TRBJ1-1 | TRBV2 | TGTGCCAGCGATATAATACAGGGGGCTAGTTCTGCTTTCTTT | CASDIIQGASSAFF
TRBD2 | - | TRBJ2-3 | TRBV3-1/TRBV3-2 | TGTGCCAGCAGCATCGGGACTAGCGGGGGAAGGGTTACGCAGTATTTT | CASSIGTSGGRVTQYF
- | - | TRBJ2-3 | TRBV29-1 | TGCAGCGTTGAAACAGGGCCAGATACGCAGTATTTT | CSVETGPDTQYF
- | - | TRBJ1-5 | TRBV10-2 | TGCGCCAGCAGTGAGGGGGGGGGATCAGTGTCCCAGCATTTT | CASSEGGGSVSQHF
TRBD2 | - | TRBJ2-2 | TRBV18 | TGTGCCAGCTCACCACCGGATAGCGGGGTCACCGGGGAGCTGTTTTTT | CASSPPDSGVTGELFF
- | once | TRBJ1-2 | TRBV3-1/TRBV3-2 | TGTGCCAGCAGCCACAGTTATGGCTACACCTTC | CASSHSYGYTF
- | - | TRBJ1-5 | TRBV18 | TGTGCCAGCTCACCCTTACCGGTTAGCAATCAGCCCCAGCATTTT | CASSPLPVSNQPQHF
TRBD2 | - | TRBJ2-1 | TRBV5-1 | TGCGCCAGCAGCTCAACTTTCGGACTAGCGGGGGGTCATGAGCAGTTCTTC | CASSSTFGLAGGHEQFF
TRBD2 | - | TRBJ2-3 | TRBV10-2 | TGCGCCAGCAGGGACGGGGCAGCCCTAGCGGGGATTCGGAGAGATACGCAGTATTTT | CASRDGAALAGIRRDTQYF
- | - | TRBJ1-6 | TRBV6-6 | TGTGCCAGCAGCCAACTCCAGGGACTTAATTCACCCCTCCACTTT | CASSQLQGLNSPLHF
TRBD2 | - | TRBJ2-1 | TRBV7-9 | TGTGCCAGCAGCTTACCGGGACTAGCGGGGGATGAGCAGTTCTTC | CASSLPGLAGDEQFF
TRBD2 | - | TRBJ2-3 | TRBV7-9 | TGTGCCAGCAGCCCTCGGGGGGACGGCACAGATACGCAGTATTTT | CASSPRGDGTDTQYF
TRBD1 | - | TRBJ1-2 | TRBV11-1 | TGTGCCAGCAGCCGACGGGGACAGGTCTATGGCTACACCTTC | CASSRRGQVYGYTF
- | - | TRBJ2-7 | TRBV7-9 | TGTGCCAGCAGCTTCCGGACAAGTCCCAACTCCTACGAGCAGTACTTC | CASSFRTSPNSYEQYF
- | - | TRBJ1-2 | TRBV7-9 | TGTGCCAGCAGCTTGCAGCCCCTAGCTAACTATGGCTACACCTTC | CASSLQPLANYGYTF
TRBD2 | - | TRBJ2-1 | TRBV4-1 | TGCGCCAGCAGCCAAGATACTAGCGGGGTCTACAATGAGCAGTTCTTC | CASSQDTSGVYNEQFF
TRBD1 | - | TRBJ2-7 | TRBV11-3 | TGTGCCAGCAGCTGGGGACAGGGGTACGAGCAGTACTTC | CASSWGQGYEQYF
- | once | TRBJ2-2 | TRBV7-2 | TGTGCCAGCAGCTTGTTTAGTTCGAACACCGGGGAGCTGTTTTTT | CASSLFSSNTGELFF
TRBD2 | - | TRBJ2-3 | TRBV9 | TGTGCCAGCAGCCTTAGCGGGGGCACCACAGATACGCAGTATTTT | CASSLSGGTTDTQYF